These 25 T cell receptor beta chains came from one sample sequenced in a study of blood T cell repertoires in COVID-19. TCRdb keeps only in-frame clones here, not all; method: immunoSEQ multiplex PCR. The table includes over 100,000 clones, about 89% detected once. Source material: peripheral blood. These receptors all come from a man in his 60s with COVID-19, enrolled during active disease.

The rearrangement uses TRBV4-2 and TRBJ1-1; no reliable D call. The CDR3 consists of 13 residues. CDR1 is LGHNA and CDR2 is YNFKEQ in the germline V gene. Trimming left V 0 bases short and J 4 bases short, with 6 bases between. This CDR3 reads CASSQDRFTEAFF. The CDR3 DNA reads TGTGCCAGCAGCCAAGATCGGTTCACTGAAGCTTTCTTT.

The chain has TRBV4-1 and TRBJ2-2, with D unresolved. With 5 bases removed from V and 7 bases from J, the gap between germline ends came to 17 bases. The CDR3 extends over 15 amino acids. Germline CDR1 reads MGHRA; CDR2 reads YSYEKL. CDR3 in amino acids: CASSLRALINGELFF. CDR3 nucleotide sequence: TGCGCCAGCAGCTTACGTGCTCTAATAAACGGGGAGCTGTTTTTT.

In the case of this clone: The same CDR3 arises from other DNA sequences in this sample as well. The genes are TRBV9 and TRBJ1-1; no definite D call. With 1 base removed from V and 1 base from J, the gap between germline ends came to 5 bases. CDR1 is SGDLS, CDR2 YYNGEE, per germline. This CDR3 region has 13 residues. CDR3 sequence reads: CASSVLTNTEAFF. CDR3 nucleotides: TGTGCCAGCAGCGTACTAACGAACACTGAAGCTTTCTTT. The complete variable domain, with remaining parts taken from reference TRBV9 and TRBJ1-1, reads DSGVTQTPKHLITATGQRVTLRCSPRSGDLSVYWYQQSLDQGLQFLIQYYNGEERAKGNILERFSAQQFPDLHSELNLSSLELGDSALYFCASSVLTNTEAFFGQGTRLTVV.

The rearrangement joins TRBV19 to TRBJ2-2, with TRBD1 identical over 11 bases. The length of the CDR3 is 15 residues. The junction had 6 bases not matched to a gene; V was cut back by 6 bases and J by 6 bases. Germline loops: CDR1 LNHDA, CDR2 SQIVND (reference sequence). CDR3 sequence reads: CASSQGQGAAGELFF. CDR3 bases: TGTGCCAGTAGCCAAGGACAGGGGGCTGCCGGGGAGCTGTTTTTT.

This chain connects TRBV30 to TRBJ1-5; TRBD1 matches at 9 bases. Germline V gives CDR1 GTSNPN, CDR2 SVGIG (reference sequence). CDR3 length: 13 residues. Unmatched junction bases numbered 4, after V lost 3 bases and J lost 7 bases. The CDR3 is CAWSTGGLQPQHF. In nucleotides, the CDR3 is TGTGCCTGGAGCACAGGGGGCTTGCAGCCCCAGCATTTT.

This chain joins TRBV30 and TRBJ1-2, with D possibly being TRBD1 (6 bases). Germline V CDR1 and CDR2: GTSNPN, SVGIG (reference sequence). The CDR3 sequence is 13 residues long. V was pared by 3 bases and J by 6 bases, with 14 bases between. Written as DNA, the CDR3 is TGTGCCTGGAGCGTGAGAGGGGGTAATGGCTACACCTTC. Translation: CAWSVRGGNGYTF.

This sequence joins TRBV6-5 and TRBJ1-4; a possible D gene is TRBD1 (5 bases). Looked up from germline, CDR1 is MNHEY and CDR2 is SVGAGI. The CDR3 is 15 amino acids. V lost 6 bases and J lost 0, with 11 bases in between. CDR3 sequence reads: CASSRAPATNEKLFF. CDR3 sequence (DNA): TGTGCCAGCAGCAGGGCACCCGCAACTAATGAAAAACTGTTTTTT.

The V call is TRBV7-3, the J call TRBJ2-7; possibly TRBD2 for D (5 bases). There are 13 residues in the CDR3. V was pared by 6 bases and J by 6 bases, with 15 bases between. Germline lookup yields CDR1 SGHTA and CDR2 FQGTGA. CDR3 sequence: CASSNLPGSEQYF. CDR3 DNA sequence: TGTGCCAGCAGTAACTTACCGGGGTCCGAGCAGTACTTC.

The chain combines TRBV6-2 or TRBV6-3 with TRBJ2-1; no reliable D call. This CDR3 is built from 11 residues. V was shortened by 2 bases and J by 8 bases, with 4 bases between the two germline ends. Germline V gene data show CDR1 as MNHEY and CDR2 as SVGEGT. DNA of the CDR3: TGTGCCAGCAGTTACGCGTATGAGCAGTTCTTC. Protein sequence: CASSYAYEQFF.

The V and J genes are TRBV4-3 and TRBJ1-2, with TRBD1 matching over 7 bases. The CDR3 loop spans 15 amino acids. The germline CDR1 and CDR2 sequences are LGHNA and YSLEER. V shed 1 base and J 4 bases; nucleotides not matched to a gene: 6. CDR3 nucleotides: TGCGCCAGCAGCCAAGTCGGGACAGCAGGCTATGGCTACACCTTC. It yields the protein CASSQVGTAGYGYTF.

This chain connects TRBV30 to TRBJ2-7; D might be TRBD2 (5 bases). From germline, CDR1 is GTSNPN and CDR2 SVGIG (reference sequence). Trimming took 6 bases from V and 5 from J, leaving 17 bases between them. This CDR3 is built from 13 residues. The CDR3 nucleotides read TGTGCCTGTAGTCTCCGGGGTCCTGACGAGCAGTACTTC. This encodes CACSLRGPDEQYF.

The genes are TRBV4-2 and TRBJ2-5; 9 bases match TRBD2. Germline loops: CDR1 LGHNA, CDR2 YNFKEQ. The CDR3 contains 15 residues. V dropped 3 bases and J dropped 6; count of bases not matched to a gene: 8. Written as DNA, the CDR3 is TGTGCCAGCAGCCATTCGACTAGCGGTGGGAAGACCCAGTACTTC. Translation: CASSHSTSGGKTQYF.

CDR3: CASSRDNGNTIYF. The CDR3 DNA is TGTGCCAGCAGCCGGGACAATGGAAACACCATATATTTT. V usage is TRBV13 and J usage is TRBJ1-3, with TRBD1 as a possible D gene (6 bases). Per the germline V gene, CDR1 is PRHDT and CDR2 is FYEKMQ (reference sequence). The V and J ends lost 5 bases and 3 bases respectively, with 8 bases between them. The CDR3 is 13 residues long.

V gene TRBV19 combines with J gene TRBJ1-6; 9 bases fit TRBD1. This CDR3 comprises 14 residues. The trim removed 3 bases at V and 10 bases at J, leaving 4 bases unmatched. Looked up from germline, CDR1 is LNHDA and CDR2 is SQIVND (reference sequence). The CDR3 DNA follows: TGTGCCAGTAGTATCGGGACAGGGAACTCACCCCTCCACTTT. Protein product: CASSIGTGNSPLHF.

V and J are TRBV4-2 and TRBJ1-1, with D possibly being TRBD1 (6 bases). Germline V CDR1 and CDR2: LGHNA, YNFKEQ. The CDR3 is 16 residues long. Trimming removed 0 bases from V and 1 base from J, with 12 bases in between. DNA for the CDR3: TGTGCCAGCAGCCAAGATCTCCAGGGGCCGAACACTGAAGCTTTCTTT. Translated, it gives CASSQDLQGPNTEAFF.

V and J are TRBV27 and TRBJ1-1, with a tentative D call TRBD1 (6 bases). V shed 5 bases and J shed 1 base, with 14 bases lying between them. Germline V gene sequence: CDR1 MNHEY, CDR2 SMNVEV (reference sequence). The CDR3 covers 15 residues. CDR3 DNA: TGTGCCAGCAGTCAGGACAGACTCTCGAACACTGAAGCTTTCTTT. Its translation is CASSQDRLSNTEAFF.

This chain links TRBV10-3 with TRBJ2-2; TRBD1 matches at 8 bases. CDR1 ENHRY and CDR2 SYGVKD come from the germline V gene. The V and J ends lost 4 bases and 0 bases, in that order; junction bases with no gene match: 1. The length of the CDR3 is 15 residues. The DNA of the CDR3 is TGTGCCATCAGTGTGGACAGGGCGAACACCGGGGAGCTGTTTTTT. This sequence encodes CAISVDRANTGELFF.

V is TRBV5-1 and J is TRBJ1-2; no firm D call. V gave up 0 bases and J gave up 7 bases, with 13 bases separating them. CDR3 length: 14 amino acids. Germline values: CDR1 SGHRS, CDR2 YFSETQ. CDR3 residues: CASSLDGVGSGYTF. The CDR3 DNA reads as TGCGCCAGCAGCTTGGACGGGGTTGGGAGTGGCTACACCTTC.

This clone was detected once. The V and J genes are TRBV18 and TRBJ2-7; 10 bases line up with TRBD1. Germline values: CDR1 KGHSH, CDR2 LQKENI. V shed 3 bases, J shed 6 bases, and the junction held 2 bases outside the gene matches. The CDR3 sequence is 13 residues long. The CDR3: CASSPGQGSEQYF. The CDR3 DNA is TGTGCCAGCTCACCGGGACAGGGGAGCGAGCAGTACTTC.

There are many counts of this clone. The chain carries TRBV6-5 and TRBJ1-5, with D possibly TRBD1 on 5 matching bases. The CDR3 runs 14 residues. Germline lookup yields CDR1 MNHEY and CDR2 SVGAGI. V was pared by 7 bases and J by 12 bases, with 22 bases between. The CDR3 region has the DNA TGTGCCAGCACGGACATATTGCCAATCGATATCCAGCATTTT. The encoded protein is CASTDILPIDIQHF.

CDR3 in amino acids: CASSIGTAQGDKLFF. Written as DNA, the CDR3 is TGTGCCAGTAGTATAGGTACAGCCCAAGGTGATAAACTGTTTTTT. The V and J genes are TRBV19 and TRBJ1-4; no definite D call. The CDR3 loop spans 15 amino acids. Between the trimmed V and J ends, which lost 1 base and 11 bases, there was a span of 17 bases. Germline CDR1 LNHDA, CDR2 SQIVND (reference sequence).

V gene TRBV9 combines with J gene TRBJ1-3, with 10 bases fitting TRBD1. Germline-derived CDR1 and CDR2 are SGDLS and YYNGEE. V shed 4 bases, J shed 4 bases, and the junction held 8 bases outside the gene matches. This CDR3 spans 16 amino acids. The CDR3 loop reads CASSPRQGAVGNTIYF. The CDR3, as DNA: TGTGCCAGCAGCCCACGACAGGGGGCAGTAGGAAACACCATATATTTT. Full variable domain (rest looked up from reference TRBV9 and TRBJ1-3): DSGVTQTPKHLITATGQRVTLRCSPRSGDLSVYWYQQSLDQGLQFLIQYYNGEERAKGNILERFSAQQFPDLHSELNLSSLELGDSALYFCASSPRQGAVGNTIYFGEGSWLTVV.

The gene calls are TRBV5-1 and TRBJ2-7; D gene unclear. Germline V gene data show CDR1 as SGHRS and CDR2 as YFSETQ. V was trimmed by 1 base and J by 0 bases, leaving 8 bases between them. The CDR3 is 14 amino acids. CDR3 bases: TGCGCCAGCAGCTTGAATGACTTCTCCTACGAGCAGTACTTC. The encoded protein is CASSLNDFSYEQYF.

This chain joins TRBV6-2 or TRBV6-3 and TRBJ1-6; 9 bases match TRBD1. Germline lookup yields CDR1 MNHEY and CDR2 SVGEGT. The CDR3 totals 17 residues. J gave up 7 bases and V 0 bases, and 7 bases lay outside the gene matches. The CDR3 reads CASSYSTGGSWNSPLHF. CDR3 DNA: TGTGCCAGCAGTTACTCGACAGGGGGTTCTTGGAATTCACCCCTCCACTTT.

The chain has TRBV3-1 (or the pseudogene TRBV3-2) and TRBJ2-7, with a weak D call TRBD2 (5 bases). The CDR3 extends over 13 amino acids. Trimming cost V 4 bases and J 7 bases, with 14 bases left between them. The germline V gene has CDR1 LGHDT and CDR2 YNNKEL (reference sequence). The CDR3 protein is CASSLGPPGEQYF. The CDR3 DNA reads TGTGCCAGCAGCCTCGGTCCCCCGGGGGAGCAGTACTTC.